A selection of T cell receptor beta chains follows, all from one sample in a study of cytomegalovirus exposure and HLA in healthy donors. Sequenced by immunoSEQ multiplex PCR; TCRdb stores in-frame clones only, minus some. Here the sample spans about 83,000 clones, over 70% being singletons. The specimen was PBMCs. These receptors were obtained from a man between 18 and 29 years old in good health and CMV-seropositive. CDR3s include the opening cysteine and the closing phenylalanine or tryptophan. The D gene is left open where the match is weak. Some rows have no size entry. The others give once, few or many, or a class for an expanded clone.

>14|.|TRBD2|TRBV28|TRBJ2-7
CASRLAGGPYEQYF
TGTGCCAGCAGACTAGCGGGAGGCCCCTACGAGCAGTACTTC
>13|.|.|TRBV5-1|TRBJ2-7
CASSWQDSYEQYF
TGCGCCAGCAGCTGGCAGGACTCCTACGAGCAGTACTTC
>13|few|.|TRBV5-6|TRBJ2-7
CASSLGQSQEQYF
TGTGCCAGCAGCTTGGGACAGAGCCAAGAGCAGTACTTC
>15|.|.|TRBV15|TRBJ1-4
CATQNRLATNEKLFF
TGTGCCACCCAGAACAGGCTTGCAACTAATGAAAAACTGTTTTTT
>16|.|TRBD2|TRBV5-4|TRBJ2-2
CASSLGLAGGTGELFF
TGTGCCAGCAGCTTGGGACTAGCGGGAGGGACCGGGGAGCTGTTTTTT
>14|.|.|TRBV27|TRBJ2-7
CASSLGRSSYEQYF
TGTGCCAGCAGTTTGGGCCGTAGCTCCTACGAGCAGTACTTC
>12|.|.|TRBV28|TRBJ1-2
CASTTDPGGYTF
TGTGCCAGCACAACCGACCCGGGAGGCTACACCTTC
>16|few|.|TRBV5-5|TRBJ2-2
CASSLPRSLNTGELFF
TGTGCCAGCAGCTTGCCTAGATCCCTGAACACCGGGGAGCTGTTTTTT
>11|.|.|TRBV2|TRBJ2-7
CASRESYEQYF
TGTGCCAGCAGGGAGTCCTACGAGCAGTACTTC
>15|.|.|TRBV28|TRBJ1-1
CASSLFQGTDTEAFF
TGTGCCAGCAGTTTATTTCAGGGCACGGACACTGAAGCTTTCTTT
>13|.|.|TRBV11-2|TRBJ2-7
CASSLVESDEQYF
TGTGCCAGCAGCCTGGTAGAAAGTGACGAGCAGTACTTC
>14|once|TRBD2|TRBV6-5|TRBJ2-7
CASSYGGRGDEQYF
TGTGCCAGCAGTTACGGAGGGAGGGGAGACGAGCAGTACTTC
>16|.|TRBD2|TRBV9|TRBJ2-1
CASSHPVVAGYNEQFF
TGTGCCAGCAGCCATCCTGTCGTAGCGGGTTACAATGAGCAGTTCTTC
>16|.|TRBD2|TRBV5-1|TRBJ2-1
CASSPRGSGSIDEQFF
TGCGCCAGCAGCCCCCGGGGGAGCGGGAGTATCGATGAGCAGTTCTTC
>15|.|TRBD2|TRBV28|TRBJ2-1
CASSLLAGVGDEQFF
TGTGCCAGCAGTTTACTAGCGGGAGTTGGTGATGAGCAGTTCTTC
>15|.|.|TRBV9|TRBJ2-1
CASSVTGKLTNEQFF
TGTGCCAGCAGCGTCACCGGGAAGCTGACCAATGAGCAGTTCTTC
>16|few|.|TRBV5-4|TRBJ2-2
CASSSPTQRPTGELFF
TGTGCCAGCAGCTCCCCGACCCAGCGGCCGACCGGGGAGCTGTTTTTT
>14|.|.|TRBV6-5|TRBJ2-3
CASSKGLASGTQYF
TGTGCCAGCAGCAAGGGGCTAGCGTCGGGTACGCAGTATTTT
>12|.|.|TRBV28|TRBJ2-7
CASFDNSYEQYF
TGTGCCAGCTTCGACAACTCCTACGAGCAGTACTTC
>14|.|TRBD1|TRBV10-3|TRBJ2-7
CAISTGTGSYEQYF
TGTGCCATCAGTACCGGGACAGGTTCCTACGAGCAGTACTTC
>13|.|.|TRBV18|TRBJ1-1
CASSQEIDTEAFF
TGTGCCAGCTCACAAGAGATTGACACTGAAGCTTTCTTT
>13|.|TRBD2|TRBV29-1|TRBJ2-2
CSVVGTSVGELFF
TGCAGCGTTGTCGGGACTAGTGTCGGGGAGCTGTTTTTT
>14|.|.|TRBV5-1|TRBJ1-1
CASSLGQQYTEAFF
TGCGCCAGCAGCTTGGGACAGCAGTACACTGAAGCTTTCTTT
>13|.|.|TRBV15|TRBJ1-5
CATSRGLNQPQHF
TGTGCCACCAGCAGAGGTCTTAATCAGCCCCAGCATTTT
>15|.|TRBD2|TRBV9|TRBJ2-7
CASSVTSGGDYEQYF
TGTGCCAGCAGCGTAACTAGCGGGGGAGACTACGAGCAGTACTTC
>14|.|.|TRBV6-6|TRBJ1-1
CASSYSRTNTEAFF
TGTGCCAGCAGTTACTCGAGGACTAACACTGAAGCTTTCTTT
>14|once|.|TRBV9|TRBJ1-5
CASSASGGNQPQHF
TGTGCCAGCAGCGCCTCCGGAGGCAATCAGCCCCAGCATTTT
>17|.|TRBD1|TRBV7-9|TRBJ1-2
CASSSGVTGVLSSGYTF
TGTGCCAGCAGCTCAGGCGTCACAGGGGTTTTGTCTAGTGGCTACACCTTC
>12|.|TRBD1|TRBV28|TRBJ1-2
CASLRQGTGYTF
TGTGCCAGTCTTAGACAGGGCACTGGCTACACCTTC
>13|.|TRBD1|TRBV6-5|TRBJ1-2
CASSYDRGFGYTF
TGTGCCAGCAGTTATGACAGGGGGTTTGGCTACACCTTC
>15|once|.|TRBV23-1|TRBJ1-1
CASSIRGRGGTEAFF
TGCGCCAGCAGTATCAGGGGAAGGGGTGGCACTGAAGCTTTCTTT
>14|.|.|TRBV5-1|TRBJ1-1
CASSGLQGNTEAFF
TGCGCCAGCAGCGGCCTACAGGGAAACACTGAAGCTTTCTTT
>14|once|.|TRBV11-2|TRBJ2-1
CASSLAGALNEQFF
TGTGCCAGCAGCTTAGCGGGAGCACTCAATGAGCAGTTCTTC
>15|few|TRBD1|TRBV28|TRBJ1-2
CASSLFPRTGDGYTF
TGTGCCAGCAGTTTATTCCCGAGGACAGGGGATGGCTACACCTTC
>12|.|.|TRBV7-2|TRBJ2-7
CASSLVHSEQYF
TGTGCCAGCAGCTTAGTACACAGCGAGCAGTACTTC
>13|.|.|TRBV7-9|TRBJ1-2
CASSQVQGGSYTF
TGTGCCAGCAGCCAAGTTCAGGGAGGAAGCTACACCTTC
>16|.|TRBD2|TRBV29-1|TRBJ2-7
CSVESSGTSGIYEQYF
TGCAGCGTTGAAAGTTCGGGGACTAGCGGGATCTACGAGCAGTACTTC
>14|.|.|TRBV28|TRBJ1-1
CASSSGGPNTEAFF
TGTGCCAGCAGTTCCGGAGGGCCGAACACTGAAGCTTTCTTT
>14|.|.|TRBV4-1|TRBJ1-1
CASSQRHTNTEAFF
TGCGCCAGCAGCCAAAGACATACGAACACTGAAGCTTTCTTT
>15|once|TRBD1|TRBV23-1|TRBJ1-2
CASSQGGDSIHGYTF
TGCGCCAGCAGTCAGGGCGGGGACAGCATACACGGCTACACCTTC
>16|.|.|TRBV5-4|TRBJ2-1
CASRQKTGRRTNEQFF
TGTGCCAGCAGACAAAAGACAGGACGGCGGACAAATGAGCAGTTCTTC
>14|.|TRBD1|TRBV6-5|TRBJ1-4
CASSDRGRGEKLFF
TGTGCCAGCAGTGACAGGGGGCGCGGTGAAAAACTGTTTTTT
>18|.|TRBD2|TRBV5-4|TRBJ2-7
CASSFLPPSGRLAYEQYF
TGTGCCAGCAGCTTCCTCCCCCCTAGCGGGAGGCTAGCCTACGAGCAGTACTTC
>16|.|.|TRBV14|TRBJ1-2
CASSQELQGTFYGYTF
TGTGCCAGCAGCCAAGAGTTGCAGGGGACCTTCTATGGCTACACCTTC
>15|.|.|TRBV7-8|TRBJ1-1
CASSSSGIRNTEAFF
TGTGCCAGCAGCTCGTCAGGGATCCGAAACACTGAAGCTTTCTTT
>15|few|.|TRBV7-9|TRBJ1-4
CASSSPTTGYEKLFF
TGTGCCAGCAGCTCGCCAACGACGGGATATGAAAAACTGTTTTTT
>13|.|TRBD2|TRBV7-2|TRBJ2-3
CASSSLAGDTQYF
TGTGCCAGCAGCTCACTAGCGGGAGATACGCAGTATTTT
>13|.|.|TRBV19|TRBJ1-2
CASSIGARGGYTF
TGTGCCAGTAGTATAGGTGCTCGCGGGGGCTACACCTTC
>19|.|.|TRBV4-1|TRBJ2-2
CASSQDPRTTAANTGELFF
TGCGCCAGCAGCCAAGATCCAAGGACAACCGCTGCGAACACCGGGGAGCTGTTTTTT
>17|.|.|TRBV11-2|TRBJ1-5
CASSLGRGHKFNQPQHF
TGTGCCAGCAGCTTAGGACGGGGACACAAATTCAATCAGCCCCAGCATTTT
>13|.|TRBD1|TRBV29-1|TRBJ2-2
CSVLITGGGELFF
TGCAGCGTTTTAATAACAGGGGGCGGGGAGCTGTTTTTT
>14|.|TRBD1|TRBV5-1|TRBJ2-7
CASSPATGSYEQYF
TGCGCCAGCAGCCCCGCGACAGGGAGCTACGAGCAGTACTTC
>15|.|TRBD1|TRBV6-5|TRBJ1-4
CASRPQTGEAEKLFF
TGTGCCAGCAGGCCCCAGACAGGGGAGGCGGAAAAACTGTTTTTT
>18|.|TRBD2|TRBV4-2|TRBJ2-5
CASSHPGLAGKYQETQYF
TGTGCCAGCAGCCACCCGGGACTAGCGGGAAAGTACCAAGAGACCCAGTACTTC
>14|.|.|TRBV9|TRBJ2-2
CASSPGTFTGELFF
TGTGCCAGCAGCCCCGGGACTTTCACCGGGGAGCTGTTTTTT